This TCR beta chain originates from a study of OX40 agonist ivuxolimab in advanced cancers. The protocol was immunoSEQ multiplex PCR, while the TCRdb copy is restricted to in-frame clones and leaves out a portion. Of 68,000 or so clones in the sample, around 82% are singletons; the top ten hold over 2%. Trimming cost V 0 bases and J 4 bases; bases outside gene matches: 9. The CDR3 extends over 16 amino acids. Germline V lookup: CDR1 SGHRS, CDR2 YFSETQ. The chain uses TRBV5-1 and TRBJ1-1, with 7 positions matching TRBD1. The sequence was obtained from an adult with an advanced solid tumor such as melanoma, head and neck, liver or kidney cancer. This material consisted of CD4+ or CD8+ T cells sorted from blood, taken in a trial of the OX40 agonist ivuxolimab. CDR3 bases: TGCGCCAGCAGCTTGGCAACAGGGGTGGGTATCACTGAAGCTTTCTTT. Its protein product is CASSLATGVGITEAFF.